A selection of T cell receptor beta chains follows, all from one sample in a study of blood T cell repertoires in COVID-19. TCRdb's table, derived via immunoSEQ multiplex PCR, lists solely in-frame clones and lacks some. The sample records roughly 42,000 clones, about 85% being singletons. The sequencing input was peripheral blood. The origin of the receptors is a human donor in a cohort sampled during active COVID-19. Each CDR3 is given with its conserved first and last residue. The D gene is left open where the match is weak. Not every row has a clone size; where given, it reads once, few, many or a size class.

>.|TRBD1|TRBJ2-1|TRBV5-1
CASSSRGSNEQFF
TGCGCCAGCAGCTCCAGGGGGTCCAATGAGCAGTTCTTC
>.|.|TRBJ2-7|TRBV7-6
CASSPGTVQGEQYF
TGTGCCAGCAGCCCCGGGACGGTCCAGGGGGAGCAGTACTTC
>.|.|TRBJ2-7|TRBV14
CASTSDRRSSYEQYF
TGTGCCAGCACCTCTGACCGAAGGAGCTCCTACGAGCAGTACTTC
>.|.|TRBJ2-2|TRBV11-2
CASSLMVGLNTGELFF
TGTGCCAGCAGCCTCATGGTGGGCCTTAACACCGGGGAGCTGTTTTTT
>.|TRBD1|TRBJ1-5|TRBV6-5
CASGRQGTSNQPQHF
TGTGCCAGCGGAAGACAGGGTACAAGCAATCAGCCCCAGCATTTT
>.|.|TRBJ1-3|TRBV3-1/TRBV3-2
CASSQYSSGNTIYF
TGTGCCAGCAGCCAATACAGCTCTGGAAACACCATATATTTT
>.|TRBD1|TRBJ1-1|TRBV28
CASRTGGTEAFF
TGTGCCAGCAGGACAGGGGGCACTGAAGCTTTCTTT
>.|TRBD1|TRBJ2-4|TRBV7-2
CASSPRGQVAKNIQYF
TGTGCCAGCAGCCCCCGGGGACAGGTGGCCAAAAACATTCAGTACTTC
>.|TRBD1|TRBJ2-7|TRBV4-1
CASRGQGANEQYF
TGCGCCAGCAGGGGACAGGGGGCGAACGAGCAGTACTTC
>few|.|TRBJ2-7|TRBV27
CASRGTVSYEQYF
TGTGCCAGCAGGGGGACTGTCTCCTACGAGCAGTACTTC
>.|TRBD1|TRBJ1-4|TRBV30
CAWSPGQLEKLFF
TGTGCCTGGAGTCCGGGACAGCTTGAAAAACTGTTTTTT
>.|TRBD2|TRBJ2-7|TRBV2
CASRRAGSYEQYF
TGTGCCAGCAGGCGAGCGGGATCCTACGAGCAGTACTTC
>.|.|TRBJ1-2|TRBV5-6
CASSLGQLYGYTF
TGTGCCAGCAGCTTGGGACAGCTCTATGGCTACACCTTC
>.|TRBD2|TRBJ2-5|TRBV5-1
CASSYGLAGGRGTQYF
TGCGCCAGCAGCTACGGACTAGCGGGGGGCCGGGGGACCCAGTACTTC
>.|.|TRBJ2-7|TRBV15
CATSRDVTSPYDKPVEQYF
TGTGCCACCAGCAGAGATGTGACGAGCCCCTATGACAAGCCGGTCGAGCAGTACTTC
>.|TRBD2|TRBJ2-3|TRBV6-5
CASSSRGLASDTQYF
TGTGCCAGCAGTTCACGGGGACTAGCGTCCGATACGCAGTATTTT
>.|TRBD2|TRBJ2-1|TRBV5-4
CASSLIAGVNNEQFF
TGTGCCAGCAGCTTGATAGCGGGGGTGAACAATGAGCAGTTCTTC
>.|.|TRBJ1-5|TRBV6-1
CASSEGEGQPQHF
TGTGCCAGCAGTGAAGGTGAGGGTCAGCCCCAGCATTTT
>many|.|TRBJ1-2|TRBV19
CASSISGTNYGYTF
TGTGCCAGTAGTATCTCCGGGACTAACTATGGCTACACCTTC